This passage covers 15 T cell receptor beta chains from one sample sequenced in a study of shared clonotypes between healthy human individuals. Method: immunoSEQ multiplex PCR; TCRdb's copy keeps in-frame clones and lacks some. The data contain around 500,000 clones, 78% of them seen just once; the ten biggest clones take up 12%. Sequencing input: PBMCs. Source of these receptors: a woman aged 35 to 49 in good health. Some clones in this sample may be carry-over from other donors' samples.

The rearrangement uses TRBV6-1 and TRBJ1-2, with a weak D call TRBD1 (5 bases). This CDR3 contains 13 residues. CDR1 is MNHNS and CDR2 is SASEGT in the germline V gene. Between the trimmed V and J ends, which lost 11 bases and 5 bases, there was a span of 18 bases. In DNA, the CDR3 is TGTGCCTCATACAACGGGGCCGCTTATGGCTACACCTTC. It specifies CASYNGAAYGYTF.

The chain uses TRBV5-1 and TRBJ2-1; 8 bases agree with TRBD2. The CDR3 totals 15 residues. CDR1 is SGHRS, CDR2 YFSETQ, per germline. Germline trimming cut 3 bases from V and 2 bases from J; bases unmatched to any gene: 4. DNA of the CDR3: TGCGCCAGCAGCTGGAGCGGGGGAACCTACAATGAGCAGTTCTTC. This sequence encodes CASSWSGGTYNEQFF.

The rearrangement links TRBV20-1 to TRBJ2-7; D possibly corresponds to TRBD2 (5 bases). The CDR3 length is 11 residues. V dropped 3 bases and J dropped 4 bases, with 7 bases sitting between them. CDR1 DFQATT and CDR2 SNEGSKA come from the germline V gene (reference sequence). CDR3 DNA sequence: TGCAGTGCTAGCGGGGTTTACGAGCAGTACTTC. Amino acid sequence: CSASGVYEQYF.

Note on this clone: This may be a read error, as it is one base from a much larger clone. This chain links TRBV30 with TRBJ2-1, with no clear D. The V gene lost 2 bases and the J gene lost 5 bases, with 7 bases spanning the gap. Germline V gene data show CDR1 as GTSNPN and CDR2 as SVGIG (reference sequence). CDR3 length: 12 amino acids. The CDR3 spells CAWSIRNNEQFF. DNA for the CDR3: TGTGCCTGGAGTATACGGAACAATGAGCAGTTCTTC.

The V call is TRBV5-8, the J call TRBJ2-7, with D possibly being TRBD1 (5 bases). The CDR3 loop spans 13 amino acids. With 9 bases removed from V and 0 bases from J, the gap between germline ends came to 13 bases. CDR1 is SGHTS, CDR2 YDEGEE, per germline. For the CDR3, the DNA is TGTGCCAACTCCTACAGGACCTCCTACGAGCAGTACTTC. Its protein is CANSYRTSYEQYF.

The chain uses TRBV7-7 and TRBJ2-1; the D gene is possibly TRBD1 (5 bases). In germline, CDR1 is SSHAT, CDR2 FNYEAQ (reference sequence). This CDR3 region has 13 residues. Trimming removed 1 base from V and 5 bases from J, with 6 bases in between. The CDR3 bases are TGTGCCAGCAGCTTAGGCAGGGACAATGAGCAGTTCTTC. This encodes CASSLGRDNEQFF.

The rearrangement joins TRBV27 to TRBJ2-3; a weak D match, TRBD2 (5 bases). V lost 0 bases and J 0 bases, leaving 22 bases between the germline ends. The CDR3 is made up of 20 amino acids. Germline V CDR1 and CDR2: MNHEY, SMNVEV (reference sequence). The CDR3 DNA reads TGTGCCAGCAGTTTATCGCCCCTTCACAAGCAAAGGAGGAGCACAGATACGCAGTATTTT. This translates into CASSLSPLHKQRRSTDTQYF.

To note about this clone: A read error may explain this, as a much larger clone is one base away. The chain combines TRBV15 with TRBJ2-3; D is perhaps TRBD2 (6 bases). The germline V gene has CDR1 LNHNV and CDR2 YYDKDF (reference sequence). This CDR3 is 16 amino acids long. Trimming took 5 bases from V and 9 from J, leaving 24 bases between them. CDR3 region: CATSPGTGGLRGTQYF. DNA of the CDR3: TGTGCCACCAGCCCCGGGACTGGCGGTCTTAGGGGAACGCAGTATTTT.

V gene TRBV19 combines with J gene TRBJ1-2; the D is unclear. The V gene's germline CDR1 is LNHDA and CDR2 SQIVND (reference sequence). This CDR3 is built from 13 residues. Trimming cost V 1 base and J 8 bases, with 11 bases left between them. This CDR3 is CASSIGGEGGYTF. The CDR3 DNA sequence: TGTGCCAGTAGTATAGGTGGGGAAGGAGGCTACACCTTC.

This chain links TRBV15 with TRBJ2-5; D gene uncertain. The J call is in doubt because the DNA end fits TRBJ2-7 better. The germline gives CDR1 LNHNV, CDR2 YYDKDF (reference sequence). The CDR3 contains 16 residues. The CDR3 nucleotides read TGTGCCACCAGCAGAGTCTTGCCCGTGAGCTCCTACGAGCAGTACTTC. It codes for CATSRVLPVSSYEQYF.

The chain uses TRBV7-2 and TRBJ2-5; a possible D gene is TRBD1 (7 bases). V lost 2 bases, J lost 2 bases, and 9 bases lay in between. The CDR3 loop spans 14 amino acids. CDR1 and CDR2 (germline): SGHTA, FQGNSA. CDR3 coding DNA: TGTGCCAGCAGCTTATCAGGGGGGCAAGAGACCCAGTACTTC. Translation gives CASSLSGGQETQYF.

The chain employs TRBV5-4 and TRBJ2-5, with no clear D. Looked up from germline, CDR1 is SGHNT and CDR2 is YYREEE (reference sequence). This CDR3 region has 14 residues. Trimming stripped 4 bases from V and 0 bases from J, with 10 bases between. This CDR3 is CASSASQDQETQYF. The CDR3 DNA reads TGTGCCAGCAGCGCGAGTCAGGACCAAGAGACCCAGTACTTC.

There are a few counts of this clone. The V and J genes are TRBV27 and TRBJ2-7, with D perhaps matching TRBD2 (6 bases). Germline V CDR1 and CDR2: MNHEY, SMNVEV (reference sequence). V lost 2 bases and J 3 bases, leaving 14 bases between the germline ends. This CDR3 contains 15 residues. The CDR3 region is CASSLNVGGNYEQYF. The CDR3 nucleotides read TGTGCCAGCAGTTTAAATGTGGGGGGAAACTACGAGCAGTACTTC.

This clone showed up just once. V gene TRBV2 combines with J gene TRBJ1-5, with D perhaps TRBD1 (5 bases). From germline, CDR1 is SNHLY and CDR2 FYNNEI. V gave up 2 bases and J gave up 0 bases, with 8 bases separating them. The CDR3 runs 15 residues. The CDR3 DNA reads as TGTGCCAGCAGTGAAAGGGGATCTAGCAATCAGCCCCAGCATTTT. Translation: CASSERGSSNQPQHF.

This clone has a count of ten or more. V and J are TRBV2 and TRBJ2-5; tentative D call: TRBD2 (5 bases). This CDR3 comprises 14 residues. V lost 2 bases and J 5 bases, leaving 12 bases between the germline ends. Looked up from germline, CDR1 is SNHLY and CDR2 is FYNNEI. CDR3 amino acids: CASSENGRGETQYF. For the CDR3, the DNA is TGTGCCAGCAGTGAAAACGGACGCGGGGAGACCCAGTACTTC.